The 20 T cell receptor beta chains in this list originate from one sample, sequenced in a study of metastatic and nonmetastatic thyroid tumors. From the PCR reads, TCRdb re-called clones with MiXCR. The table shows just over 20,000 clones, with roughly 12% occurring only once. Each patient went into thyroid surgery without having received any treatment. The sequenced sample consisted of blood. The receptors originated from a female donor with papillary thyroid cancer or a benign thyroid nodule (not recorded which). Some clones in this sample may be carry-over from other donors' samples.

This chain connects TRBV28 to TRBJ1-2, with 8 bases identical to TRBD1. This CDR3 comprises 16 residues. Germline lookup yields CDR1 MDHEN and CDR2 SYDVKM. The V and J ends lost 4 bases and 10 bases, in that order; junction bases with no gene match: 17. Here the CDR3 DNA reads TGTGCCAGCAGTTCCCGGGACAGGAGCTTGTACTATTTCTACACCTTC. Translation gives CASSSRDRSLYYFYTF.

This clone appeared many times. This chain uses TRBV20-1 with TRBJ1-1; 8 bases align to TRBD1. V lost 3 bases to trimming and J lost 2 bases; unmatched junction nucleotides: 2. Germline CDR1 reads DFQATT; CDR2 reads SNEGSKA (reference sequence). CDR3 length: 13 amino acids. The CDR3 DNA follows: TGCAGTGCTAGCGGACAGGGCAACACTGAAGCTTTCTTT. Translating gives CSASGQGNTEAFF.

CDR3 amino acids: CASSPRGCGATYEQYF. DNA for the CDR3: TGTGCCAGCAGCCCCAGGGGGTGTGGGGCCACCTACGAGCAGTACTTC. The chain recombines TRBV11-2 with TRBJ2-7, with 7 bases fitting TRBD1. CDR3 length: 16 residues. Trimming took 5 bases from V and 2 from J; bases not matched to a gene: 12. Germline assignment: CDR1 SGHAT and CDR2 FQNNGV.

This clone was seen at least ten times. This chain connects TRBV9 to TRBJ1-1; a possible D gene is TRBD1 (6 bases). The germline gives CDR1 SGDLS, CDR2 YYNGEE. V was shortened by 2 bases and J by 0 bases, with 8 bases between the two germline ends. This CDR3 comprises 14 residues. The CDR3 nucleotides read TGTGCCAGCAGCGTTGGACAGCTGAACACTGAAGCTTTCTTT. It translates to CASSVGQLNTEAFF.

The CDR3 DNA follows: TGCGCCAGCAATAAGGGGGACAGGAATTATAATTCACCCCTCCACTTT. Translation gives CASNKGDRNYNSPLHF. V and J are TRBV5-1 and TRBJ1-6; 8 bases are shared with TRBD1. The CDR3 has 16 amino acids. V lost 6 bases and J lost 4; bases outside the gene matches: 9. The germline CDR1 and CDR2 sequences are SGHRS and YFSETQ.

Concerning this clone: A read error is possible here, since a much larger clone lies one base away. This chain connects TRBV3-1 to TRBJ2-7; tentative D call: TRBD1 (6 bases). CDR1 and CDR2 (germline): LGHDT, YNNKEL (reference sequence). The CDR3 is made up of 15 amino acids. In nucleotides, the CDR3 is TGTGCCAGCAGCCAATTGTGGGGGCACTCCTGCGAGCAGTACTTC. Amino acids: CASSQLWGHSCEQYF.

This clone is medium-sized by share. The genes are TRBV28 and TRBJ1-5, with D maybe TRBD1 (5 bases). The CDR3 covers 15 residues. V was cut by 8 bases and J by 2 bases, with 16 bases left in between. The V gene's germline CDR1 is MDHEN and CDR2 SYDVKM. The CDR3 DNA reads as TGTGCCAGCTTTGAGGGGACGGACGGCAATCAGCCCCAGCATTTT. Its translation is CASFEGTDGNQPQHF.

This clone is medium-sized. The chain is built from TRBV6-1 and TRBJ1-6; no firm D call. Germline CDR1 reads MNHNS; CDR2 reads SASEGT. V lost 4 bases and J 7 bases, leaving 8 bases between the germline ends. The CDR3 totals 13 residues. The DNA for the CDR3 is TGTGCCAGCAGTGCAGGTGTGAATTCACCCCTCCACTTT. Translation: CASSAGVNSPLHF.

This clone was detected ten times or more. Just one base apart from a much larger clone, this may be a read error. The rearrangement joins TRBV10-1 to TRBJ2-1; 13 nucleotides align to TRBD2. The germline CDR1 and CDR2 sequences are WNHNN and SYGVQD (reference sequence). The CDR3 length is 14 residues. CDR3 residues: CASSGLAGGNERFF. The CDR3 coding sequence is TGCGCCAGCAGTGGACTAGCGGGGGGCAATGAGCGGTTCTTC.

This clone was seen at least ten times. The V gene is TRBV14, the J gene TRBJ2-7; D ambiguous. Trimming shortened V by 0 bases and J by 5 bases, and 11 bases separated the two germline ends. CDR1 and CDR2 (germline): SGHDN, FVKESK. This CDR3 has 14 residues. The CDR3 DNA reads TGTGCCAGCAGCCAAGATTTCGGTGGGGACGAGCAGTACTTC. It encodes CASSQDFGGDEQYF. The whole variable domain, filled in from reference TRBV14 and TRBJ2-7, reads EAGVTQFPSHSVIEKGQTVTLRCDPISGHDNLYWYRRVMGKEIKFLLHFVKESKQDESGMPNNRFLAERTGGTYSTLKVQPAELEDSGVYFCASSQDFGGDEQYFGPGTRLTVT.

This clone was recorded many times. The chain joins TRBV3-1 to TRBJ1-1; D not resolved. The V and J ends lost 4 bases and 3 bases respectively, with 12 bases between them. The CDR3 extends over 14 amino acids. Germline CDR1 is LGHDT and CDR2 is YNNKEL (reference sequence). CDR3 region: CASSRIGSDTEAFF. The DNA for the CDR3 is TGTGCCAGCAGCCGGATAGGGTCGGACACTGAAGCTTTCTTT.

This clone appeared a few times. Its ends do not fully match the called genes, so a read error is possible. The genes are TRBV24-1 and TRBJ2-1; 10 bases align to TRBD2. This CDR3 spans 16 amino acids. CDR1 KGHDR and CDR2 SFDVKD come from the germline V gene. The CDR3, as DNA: TGTGCCACCGCTGGGACTAGCGTGAGTCTCTACAATGATCAGTTCTTC. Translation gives CATAGTSVSLYNDQFF.

The CDR3 DNA reads TGTGCCTGGAGTACGGGAGAGGACGGGGAGCTGTTTTTT. Translated: CAWSTGEDGELFF. The chain carries TRBV30 and TRBJ2-2, with D perhaps TRBD2 (6 bases). The V and J ends lost 2 bases and 7 bases respectively, with 11 bases between them. Germline CDR1 GTSNPN, CDR2 SVGIG (reference sequence). This CDR3 comprises 13 residues.

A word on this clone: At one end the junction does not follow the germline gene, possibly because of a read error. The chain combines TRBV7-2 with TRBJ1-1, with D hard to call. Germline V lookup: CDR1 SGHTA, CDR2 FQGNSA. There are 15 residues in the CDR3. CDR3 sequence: CASSLEVLMNNEALF. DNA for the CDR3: TGTGCCAGCAGCTTAGAGGTGCTTATGAACAATGAAGCTTTATTT.

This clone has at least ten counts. The CDR3 DNA is TGTGCCAGCAGCTTAGGGGGAGGGTTGGGCGAGCAGTTCTTC. Translation gives CASSLGGGLGEQFF. The chain employs TRBV11-2 and TRBJ2-1, with 7 bases that match TRBD2. With V trimmed by 1 base and J by 10 bases, 7 bases remained unmatched. Germline-derived CDR1 and CDR2 are SGHAT and FQNNGV. The CDR3 loop spans 14 amino acids.

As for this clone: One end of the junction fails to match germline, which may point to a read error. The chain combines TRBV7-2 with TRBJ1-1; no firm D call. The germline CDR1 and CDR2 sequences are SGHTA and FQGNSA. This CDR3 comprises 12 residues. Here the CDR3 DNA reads TGTGCCAGCAGCTTAGTGGAGAATAAATTTTTCTTC. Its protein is CASSLVENKFFF.

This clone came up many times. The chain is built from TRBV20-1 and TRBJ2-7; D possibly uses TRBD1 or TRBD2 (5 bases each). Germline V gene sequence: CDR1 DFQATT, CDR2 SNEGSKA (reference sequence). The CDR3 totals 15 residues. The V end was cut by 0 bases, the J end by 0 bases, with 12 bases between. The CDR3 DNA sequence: TGCAGTGCTAGAGATCTAGCAGGGAGCTCCTACGAGCAGTACTTC. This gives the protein CSARDLAGSSYEQYF.

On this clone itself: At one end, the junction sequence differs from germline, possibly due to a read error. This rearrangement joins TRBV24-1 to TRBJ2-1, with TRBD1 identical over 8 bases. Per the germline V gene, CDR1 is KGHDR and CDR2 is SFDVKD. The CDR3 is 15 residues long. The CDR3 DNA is TGTGCCACCAGTGATCCGGGACAGGTTATCAATGAGCAGGTCTTC. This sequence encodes CATSDPGQVINEQVF.

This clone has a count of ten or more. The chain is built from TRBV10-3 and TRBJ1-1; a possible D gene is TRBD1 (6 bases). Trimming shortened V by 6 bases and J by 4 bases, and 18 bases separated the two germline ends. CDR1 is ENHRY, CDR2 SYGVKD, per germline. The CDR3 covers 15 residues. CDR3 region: CAISGVTGPGTEAFF. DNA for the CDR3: TGTGCCATCAGCGGGGTGACAGGCCCGGGCACTGAAGCTTTCTTT.

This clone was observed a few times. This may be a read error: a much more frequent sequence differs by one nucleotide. The CDR3, as DNA: TGCAGCGTCGAAATAGGACAGCGAGTGTATGGCTACACCTTC. Translating it yields CSVEIGQRVYGYTF. The chain uses TRBV29-1 and TRBJ1-2, with a tentative D call TRBD1 (6 bases). V gave up 6 bases and J gave up 5 bases, with 19 bases separating them. From germline, CDR1 is SQVTM and CDR2 ANQGSEA. This CDR3 is 14 amino acids long.